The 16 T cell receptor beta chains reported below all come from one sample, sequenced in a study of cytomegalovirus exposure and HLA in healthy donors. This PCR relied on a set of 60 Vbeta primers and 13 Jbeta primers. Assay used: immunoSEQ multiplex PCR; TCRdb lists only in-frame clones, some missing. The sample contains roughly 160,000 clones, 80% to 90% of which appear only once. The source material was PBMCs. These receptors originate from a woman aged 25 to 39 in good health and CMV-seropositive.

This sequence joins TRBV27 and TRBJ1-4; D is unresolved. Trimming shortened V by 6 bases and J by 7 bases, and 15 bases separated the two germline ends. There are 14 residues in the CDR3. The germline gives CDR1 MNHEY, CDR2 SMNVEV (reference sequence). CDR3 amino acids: CASSVGRRAEKLFF. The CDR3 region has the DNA TGTGCCAGCAGCGTCGGGCGGCGGGCTGAAAAACTGTTTTTT.

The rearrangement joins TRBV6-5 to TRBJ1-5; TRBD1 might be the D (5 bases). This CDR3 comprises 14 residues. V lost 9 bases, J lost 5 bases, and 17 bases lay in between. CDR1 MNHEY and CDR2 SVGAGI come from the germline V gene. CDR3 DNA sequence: TGTGCCAGTCGTCGGGGGAGTGGTGATCAGCCCCAGCATTTT. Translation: CASRRGSGDQPQHF.

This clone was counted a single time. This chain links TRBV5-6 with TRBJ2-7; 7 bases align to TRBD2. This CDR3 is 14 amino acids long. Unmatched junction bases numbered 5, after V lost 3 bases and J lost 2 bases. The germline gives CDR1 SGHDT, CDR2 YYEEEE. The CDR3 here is CASSWTRGTYEQYF. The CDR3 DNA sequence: TGTGCCAGCAGCTGGACTAGGGGTACCTACGAGCAGTACTTC.

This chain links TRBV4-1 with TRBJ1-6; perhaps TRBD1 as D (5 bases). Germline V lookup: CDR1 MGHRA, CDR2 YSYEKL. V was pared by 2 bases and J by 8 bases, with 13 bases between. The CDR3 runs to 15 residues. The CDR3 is CASSQLTGRDSPLHF. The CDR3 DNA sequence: TGCGCCAGCAGCCAATTGACGGGCAGGGATTCACCCCTCCACTTT.

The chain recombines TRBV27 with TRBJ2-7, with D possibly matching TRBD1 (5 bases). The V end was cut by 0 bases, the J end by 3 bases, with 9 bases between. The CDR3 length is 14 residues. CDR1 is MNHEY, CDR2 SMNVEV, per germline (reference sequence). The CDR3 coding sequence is TGTGCCAGCAGTTTATCGCGCAGGGACTACGAGCAGTACTTC. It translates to CASSLSRRDYEQYF.

CDR3 bases: TGTGCCAGCAGCTCTCCGGGACAGGGGGCGCGGAGTGAAGCTTTCTTT. Protein sequence: CASSSPGQGARSEAFF. The rearrangement links TRBV7-2 to TRBJ1-1; 12 bases align to TRBD1. V shed 4 bases, J shed 7 bases, and the junction held 10 bases outside the gene matches. The V gene's germline CDR1 is SGHTA and CDR2 FQGNSA. CDR3 length equals 16 residues.

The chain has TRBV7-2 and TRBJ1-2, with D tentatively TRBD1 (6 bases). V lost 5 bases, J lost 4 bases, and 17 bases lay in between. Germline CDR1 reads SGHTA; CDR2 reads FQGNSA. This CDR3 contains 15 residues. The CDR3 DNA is TGTGCCAGCAGCCCCGAGGGACAAATCATCTATGGCTACACCTTC. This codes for CASSPEGQIIYGYTF.

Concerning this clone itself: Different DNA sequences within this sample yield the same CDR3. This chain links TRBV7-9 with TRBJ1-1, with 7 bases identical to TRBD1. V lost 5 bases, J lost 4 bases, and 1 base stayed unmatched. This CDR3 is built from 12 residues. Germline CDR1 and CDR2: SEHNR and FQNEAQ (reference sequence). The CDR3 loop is CASSPGGTEAFF. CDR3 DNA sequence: TGTGCCAGCAGCCCAGGGGGCACTGAAGCTTTCTTT.

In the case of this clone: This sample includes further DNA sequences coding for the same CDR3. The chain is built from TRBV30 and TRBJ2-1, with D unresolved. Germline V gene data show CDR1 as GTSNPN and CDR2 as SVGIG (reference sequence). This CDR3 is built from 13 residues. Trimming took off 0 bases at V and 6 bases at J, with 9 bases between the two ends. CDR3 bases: TGTGCCTGGAGTGTGTCCTACCCCAATGAGCAGTTCTTC. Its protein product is CAWSVSYPNEQFF. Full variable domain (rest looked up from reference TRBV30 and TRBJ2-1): SQTIHQWPATLVQPVGSPLSLECTVEGTSNPNLYWYRQAAGRGLQLLFYSVGIGQISSEVPQNLSASRPQDRQFILSSKKLLLSDSGFYLCAWSVSYPNEQFFGPGTRLTVL.

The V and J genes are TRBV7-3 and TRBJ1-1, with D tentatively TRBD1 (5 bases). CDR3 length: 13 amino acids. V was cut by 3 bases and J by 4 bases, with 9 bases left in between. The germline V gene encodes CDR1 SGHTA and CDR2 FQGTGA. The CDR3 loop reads CASSFLDTTEAFF. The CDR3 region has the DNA TGTGCCAGCAGCTTCTTGGACACCACTGAAGCTTTCTTT.

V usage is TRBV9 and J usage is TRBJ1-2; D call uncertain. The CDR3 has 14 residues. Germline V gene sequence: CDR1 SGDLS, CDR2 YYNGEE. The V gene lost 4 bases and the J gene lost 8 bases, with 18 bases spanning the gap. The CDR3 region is CASSTSPGGEGYTF. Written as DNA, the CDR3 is TGTGCCAGCAGCACTAGTCCAGGCGGGGAAGGCTACACCTTC.

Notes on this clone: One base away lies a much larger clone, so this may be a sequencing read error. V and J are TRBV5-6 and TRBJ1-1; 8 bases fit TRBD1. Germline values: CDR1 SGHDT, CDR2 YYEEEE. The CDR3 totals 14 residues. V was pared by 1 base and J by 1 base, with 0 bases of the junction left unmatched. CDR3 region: CASSLTGGNTEAFF. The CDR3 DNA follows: TGTGCCAGCAGCTTGACAGGGGGGAACACTGAAGCTTTCTTT.

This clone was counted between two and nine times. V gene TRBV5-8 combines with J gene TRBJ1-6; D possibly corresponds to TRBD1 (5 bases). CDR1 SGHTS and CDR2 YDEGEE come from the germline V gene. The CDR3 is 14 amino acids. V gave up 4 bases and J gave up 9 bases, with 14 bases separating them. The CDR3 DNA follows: TGTGCCAGCAGCGCGCGGGACGGCCCTTCACCCCTCCACTTT. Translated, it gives CASSARDGPSPLHF.

In DNA, the CDR3 is TGCGCCAGCAGCCAAGGACGGCGACTGCTCTATGGCTACACCTTC. It translates to CASSQGRRLLYGYTF. The rearrangement links TRBV4-1 to TRBJ1-2; D is ambiguous. V shed 1 base and J shed 4 bases, with 13 bases lying between them. The CDR3 totals 15 residues. Germline CDR1 and CDR2: MGHRA and YSYEKL.

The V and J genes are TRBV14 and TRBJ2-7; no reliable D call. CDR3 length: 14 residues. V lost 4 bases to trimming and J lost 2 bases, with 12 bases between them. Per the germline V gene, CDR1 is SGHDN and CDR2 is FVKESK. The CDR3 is CASSRMLRAYEQYF. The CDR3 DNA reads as TGTGCCAGCAGCCGAATGCTAAGAGCCTACGAGCAGTACTTC.

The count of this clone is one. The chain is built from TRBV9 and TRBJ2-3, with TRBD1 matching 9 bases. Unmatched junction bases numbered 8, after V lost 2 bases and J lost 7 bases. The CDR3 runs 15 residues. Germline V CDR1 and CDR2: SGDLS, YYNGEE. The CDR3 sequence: CASSVSGTGTNTQYF. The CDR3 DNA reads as TGTGCCAGCAGCGTCTCCGGGACAGGGACGAATACGCAGTATTTT. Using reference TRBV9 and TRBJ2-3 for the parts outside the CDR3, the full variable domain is DSGVTQTPKHLITATGQRVTLRCSPRSGDLSVYWYQQSLDQGLQFLIQYYNGEERAKGNILERFSAQQFPDLHSELNLSSLELGDSALYFCASSVSGTGTNTQYFGPGTRLTVL.